This TCR beta chain was identified during a study of a mutant IDH1 vaccine in newly diagnosed glioma. Comment on this clone: Its target is not known.

The CDR3 is 13 residues long. The germline gives CDR1 MNHNS, CDR2 SASEGT. Trimming removed 3 bases from V and 7 bases from J, with 10 bases in between. Time point meaning: week 5, during vaccination. Each dose delivered 300 ug of mutant IDH1 20-mer peptide subcutaneously with imiquimod. Every donor had a new WHO grade 3 or 4 astrocytoma that was IDH1-mutant, with loss of nuclear ATRX. Assay used: immunoSEQ multiplex PCR; TCRdb lists only in-frame clones, some missing. This table holds about 51,000 clones, roughly 78% found once. The sample here was PBMCs, taken from a glioma patient whose treatment included an IDH1 peptide vaccine. The clonotype was recovered from a woman in her thirties or forties with glioma. The chain uses TRBV6-1 and TRBJ2-1; D perhaps matches TRBD2 (6 bases). CDR3 sequence: CASSERGWNEQFF. Here the CDR3 DNA reads TGTGCCAGCAGTGAGCGGGGTTGGAATGAGCAGTTCTTC.